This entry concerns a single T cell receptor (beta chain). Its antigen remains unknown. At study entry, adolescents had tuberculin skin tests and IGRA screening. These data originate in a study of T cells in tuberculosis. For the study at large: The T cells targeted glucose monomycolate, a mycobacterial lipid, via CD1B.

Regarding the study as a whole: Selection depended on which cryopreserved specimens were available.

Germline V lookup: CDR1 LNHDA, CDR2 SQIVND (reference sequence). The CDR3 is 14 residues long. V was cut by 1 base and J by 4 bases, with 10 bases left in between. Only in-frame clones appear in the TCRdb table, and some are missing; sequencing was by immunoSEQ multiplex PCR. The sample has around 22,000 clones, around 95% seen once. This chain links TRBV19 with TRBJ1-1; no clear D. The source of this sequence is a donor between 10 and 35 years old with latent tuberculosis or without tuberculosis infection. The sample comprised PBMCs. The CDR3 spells CASSIAGGGTEAFF. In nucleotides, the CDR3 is TGTGCCAGTAGTATAGCGGGAGGCGGCACTGAAGCTTTCTTT.